What follows are 20 T cell receptor beta chains derived from one specimen sequenced in a study of T cells after posttransplantation cyclophosphamide. Sequencing was performed with immunoSEQ multiplex PCR; in TCRdb, only in-frame clones are kept and a portion is missing. The table lists about 21,000 clones, 85% to 90% of them singletons. Control samples came 1 year after myeloablative marrow transplants with methotrexate plus calcineurin inhibitor. This specimen was PBMCs, taken approximately twelve months after allogeneic stem cell transplant with calcineurin inhibitor and methotrexate. The receptors derive from a female patient aged 25-39 years who received an allogeneic stem cell transplant from an unrelated donor, was CMV-positive, and had acute and chronic GVHD. Some T cells may be the graft donor's.

The count of this clone is one. The rearrangement uses TRBV7-6 and TRBJ2-1, with 7 bases that match TRBD1. This CDR3 spans 15 amino acids. Germline V gene data show CDR1 as SGHVS and CDR2 as FNYEAQ. V lost 3 bases to trimming and J lost 2 bases; unmatched junction nucleotides: 4. Here the CDR3 DNA reads TGTGCCAGCAGCTTCACGACAGGGACCTACAATGAGCAGTTCTTC. This codes for CASSFTTGTYNEQFF.

This chain's CDR3 is CASSPLGANTEAFF. The CDR3 nucleotides read TGTGCCAGCTCACCACTAGGGGCGAACACTGAAGCTTTCTTT. The chain is built from TRBV18 and TRBJ1-1; D perhaps matches TRBD1 (5 bases). CDR3 size: 14 residues. Germline values: CDR1 KGHSH, CDR2 LQKENI. V lost 1 base, J lost 1 base, and 7 bases lay in between.

The V call is TRBV9, the J call TRBJ2-1; 7 bases agree with TRBD2. This CDR3 is built from 19 residues. With 4 bases clipped from V and 0 bases from J, the junction kept 16 bases outside the gene matches. The germline gives CDR1 SGDLS, CDR2 YYNGEE. The CDR3 DNA reads TGTGCCAGCAGCACTCGCCCTCTCCGGGGGGAGGGCTCCTACAATGAGCAGTTCTTC. This gives the protein CASSTRPLRGEGSYNEQFF.

This clone occurred a few times. The chain combines TRBV28 with TRBJ1-1; TRBD1 matches 7 bases. V trimming: 5 bases; J trimming: 3 bases; junction bases outside the gene matches: 12. The germline gives CDR1 MDHEN, CDR2 SYDVKM. This CDR3 spans 16 amino acids. This chain's CDR3 is CASSVTDRDVDTEAFF. The CDR3 bases are TGTGCCAGCAGTGTAACTGACAGGGACGTTGACACTGAAGCTTTCTTT. Supplemented by reference TRBV28 and TRBJ1-1, the full variable domain reads DVKVTQSSRYLVKRTGEKVFLECVQDMDHENMFWYRQDPGLGLRLIYFSYDVKMKEKGDIPEGYSVSREKKERFSLILESASTNQTSMYLCASSVTDRDVDTEAFFGQGTRLTVV.

The rearrangement uses TRBV19 and TRBJ2-3; D remains unclear. Germline V CDR1 and CDR2: LNHDA, SQIVND (reference sequence). V lost 2 bases and J lost 0, with 12 bases in between. The CDR3 length is 16 residues. The CDR3 is CASSIRRTTSTDTQYF. The CDR3, as DNA: TGTGCCAGTAGTATACGCCGTACTACTAGCACAGATACGCAGTATTTT.

This clone appeared a single time. The rearrangement uses TRBV6-6 and TRBJ1-4, with 8 bases fitting TRBD1. V lost 7 bases to trimming and J lost 2 bases; unmatched junction nucleotides: 6. This CDR3 comprises 15 residues. Per germline, CDR1 MNHNY and CDR2 SVGAGI (reference sequence). CDR3 coding DNA: TGTGCCAGCAAAACAGGGGGAGCCACTAATGAAAAACTGTTTTTT. Amino acids: CASKTGGATNEKLFF.

The chain couples TRBV4-1 to TRBJ2-1, with a possible D match to TRBD2 (5 bases). The CDR3 extends over 15 amino acids. The germline CDR1 and CDR2 sequences are MGHRA and YSYEKL. V dropped 0 bases and J dropped 3 bases, with 9 bases sitting between them. CDR3 bases: TGCGCCAGCAGCCAAGATAGGACTCGCTACAATGAGCAGTTCTTC. Its translation is CASSQDRTRYNEQFF.

This clone was detected only once. V gene TRBV27 combines with J gene TRBJ2-5, with a possible D match to TRBD2 (6 bases). Trimming shortened V by 6 bases and J by 4 bases, and 12 bases separated the two germline ends. This CDR3 comprises 13 residues. Germline CDR1 and CDR2: MNHEY and SMNVEV (reference sequence). CDR3 sequence (DNA): TGTGCCAGCAGCCCGGGGGTTGGAGAGACCCAGTACTTC. As protein: CASSPGVGETQYF.

The chain links TRBV5-1 to TRBJ2-7, with 7 positions matching TRBD2. CDR1 is SGHRS, CDR2 YFSETQ, per germline. The CDR3 is 14 amino acids. The V and J ends lost 2 bases and 0 bases, in that order; junction bases with no gene match: 2. CDR3: CASSFASGSYEQYF. CDR3 DNA: TGCGCCAGCAGCTTCGCTAGCGGCTCCTACGAGCAGTACTTC.

The chain employs TRBV2 and TRBJ2-7, with a tentative D call TRBD1 (5 bases). CDR1 is SNHLY, CDR2 FYNNEI, per germline. Trimming pared 7 bases from V and 6 bases from J, leaving 16 bases between. This CDR3 region has 13 residues. Here the CDR3 reads CASTMTVPGEQYF. The CDR3 DNA sequence: TGTGCCAGCACTATGACAGTTCCTGGCGAGCAGTACTTC.

This clone was detected only a few times. CDR3 region: CAWSEGGTYGYTF. The CDR3 region has the DNA TGTGCCTGGAGTGAGGGAGGGACCTATGGCTACACCTTC. The chain couples TRBV30 to TRBJ1-2, with a weak D call TRBD1 (5 bases). The CDR3 extends over 13 amino acids. The V gene lost 1 base and the J gene lost 4 bases, with 10 bases spanning the gap. CDR1 and CDR2 from the germline V gene are GTSNPN and SVGIG (reference sequence).

This chain connects TRBV10-1 to TRBJ2-5; 9 bases align to TRBD2. CDR1 WNHNN and CDR2 SYGVQD come from the germline V gene (reference sequence). The length of the CDR3 is 15 residues. J was trimmed by 4 bases and V by 6 bases; bases with no gene match: 9. As DNA, the CDR3 is TGCGCCAGCAGCTCGGGACTAGCTATGGGAGAGACCCAGTACTTC. It specifies CASSSGLAMGETQYF.

The J gene is TRBJ2-4, the V gene TRBV9, with TRBD1 matching 7 bases. J lost 6 bases, V lost 0 bases, and 6 bases had no gene match. Germline V gene data show CDR1 as SGDLS and CDR2 as YYNGEE. CDR3 length: 15 amino acids. CDR3 residues: CASSVGTGETNIQYF. The CDR3 DNA follows: TGTGCCAGCAGCGTAGGCACAGGGGAGACAAACATTCAGTACTTC.

The V gene is TRBV27, the J gene TRBJ1-5; D possibly corresponds to TRBD1 (5 bases). Trimming left V 4 bases short and J 3 bases short, with 16 bases between. Germline CDR1 and CDR2: MNHEY and SMNVEV (reference sequence). The CDR3 length is 16 residues. The CDR3 is CASSSFWGDLNQPQHF. The CDR3 nucleotides read TGTGCCAGCAGTTCTTTTTGGGGGGACCTCAATCAGCCCCAGCATTTT.

J is TRBJ2-1 and V is TRBV7-2, with TRBD2 identical over 9 bases. V was pared by 5 bases and J by 7 bases, with 6 bases of the junction left unmatched. This CDR3 comprises 14 residues. Per germline, CDR1 SGHTA and CDR2 FQGNSA. CDR3 nucleotide sequence: TGTGCCAGCAGCAAGCTAGCGGGACCTAATGAGCAGTTCTTC. As protein: CASSKLAGPNEQFF.

The J gene is TRBJ1-3, the V gene TRBV19, with D tentatively TRBD1 (6 bases). The CDR3 totals 13 residues. In germline, CDR1 is LNHDA, CDR2 SQIVND (reference sequence). Trimming removed 6 bases from V and 2 bases from J, with 8 bases in between. The CDR3 DNA reads as TGTGCCAGTAGGCGACAGGCTGGAAACACCATATATTTT. Residues: CASRRQAGNTIYF. Full variable domain (outside the CDR3, taken from reference TRBV19 and TRBJ1-3): DGGITQSPKYLFRKEGQNVTLSCEQNLNHDAMYWYRQDPGQGLRLIYYSQIVNDFQKGDIAEGYSVSREKKESFPLTVTSAQKNPTAFYLCASRRQAGNTIYFGEGSWLTVV.

This chain joins TRBV9 and TRBJ1-4; the D gene is possibly TRBD1 (5 bases). The CDR3 has 16 amino acids. Germline CDR1 SGDLS, CDR2 YYNGEE. Trimming shortened V by 0 bases and J by 8 bases, and 17 bases separated the two germline ends. The CDR3 is CASSVDPRGSGEKLFF. CDR3 bases: TGTGCCAGCAGCGTAGACCCGAGGGGCAGCGGGGAAAAACTGTTTTTT.

The chain employs TRBV27 and TRBJ2-1; 13 nucleotides agree with TRBD2. CDR3 size: 15 residues. The J segment lost 6 bases and the V segment lost 5 bases, leaving 4 bases of the junction unmatched. Germline assignment: CDR1 MNHEY and CDR2 SMNVEV (reference sequence). CDR3 nucleotides: TGTGCCAGCAGTACCGGACTAGCGGGAGCCAATGAGCAGTTCTTC. Translation: CASSTGLAGANEQFF.

This chain joins TRBV10-3 and TRBJ1-1, with D perhaps matching TRBD1 (6 bases). Trimming took 7 bases from V and 0 from J, leaving 9 bases between them. Germline loops: CDR1 ENHRY, CDR2 SYGVKD. CDR3 length equals 13 residues. The DNA for the CDR3 is TGTGCCATCAAAGGACAGCTGAACACTGAAGCTTTCTTT. This translates into CAIKGQLNTEAFF.

The chain combines TRBV7-3 with TRBJ2-1; possible D gene TRBD2, 5 bases. CDR1 is SGHTA, CDR2 FQGTGA, per germline. This CDR3 has 15 residues. V was cut by 5 bases and J by 5 bases, with 16 bases left in between. The CDR3 DNA sequence: TGTGCCAGCAGCCCAAAGGGAGTAGGAGACAATGAGCAGTTCTTC. It specifies CASSPKGVGDNEQFF.